This T cell receptor (beta chain) was retrieved from a study of blood T cell repertoires in COVID-19. Study-wide background: Acute and convalescent COVID-19 specimens originated in the United States, Italy and Spain. PBMCs, B-cell-depleted T cells, or T cells provided the cDNA or gDNA that made up the material.

In the original workflow: Estimates of nucleated cell counts were drawn from the amplification of reference gene primers. The method was immunoSEQ multiplex PCR; TCRdb's version includes in-frame clones alone and lacks a portion of them. V, J and clone size reflect that table, while D and trimming were determined from the DNA. The sample yields approximately 120,000 clones, 85% to 90% seen once. The clonotype originates from a human donor in a cohort sampled during active COVID-19. Material: peripheral blood.

The CDR3 sequence: CASSRALGWSYNEQFF. CDR3 nucleotide sequence: TGTGCCAGCAGCCGAGCCCTAGGTTGGTCCTACAATGAGCAGTTCTTC. The chain combines TRBV7-8 with TRBJ2-1; D is unresolved. V lost 5 bases and J 1 base, leaving 15 bases between the germline ends. The CDR3 sequence is 16 residues long. CDR1 is SGHVS, CDR2 FQNEAQ, per germline.